This T cell receptor beta chain was captured in a study of blood T cell repertoires in COVID-19. Using immunoSEQ multiplex PCR, the repertoire was profiled, and TCRdb retains in-frame clones only, with some absent. The table includes about 160,000 clones, approximately 88% detected once. The germline V gene encodes CDR1 MGHDK and CDR2 SYGVNS. This CDR3 spans 14 amino acids. Trimming took 4 bases from V and 3 from J, leaving 12 bases between them. The clonotype originates from a woman older than 75 with active or convalescent COVID-19. The genes are TRBV25-1 and TRBJ1-2, with a weak D call TRBD1 (5 bases). Sample: peripheral blood. The CDR3 DNA is TGTGCCAGCAGTGCACCGGGGGTCGACTATGGCTACACCTTC. Protein product: CASSAPGVDYGYTF.